Listed here are 22 T cell receptor beta chains from one sample, sequenced in a study of shared clonotypes between healthy human individuals (dated by TCRdb to the early 2020s). The method was the immunoSEQ multiplex PCR assay. The immuneACCESS repertoire file appears here via TCRdb, limited to in-frame rearrangements. These files lack a portion of the clones; in checked studies, under half of the deficit traces to unresolved V genes, and the cause of the others is not known. Within this sample are about 2.4 million clones, with roughly 93% of them counted one time only. 0.36% of the sample is in the top ten clones. Sequenced sample: naive CD4+ T cells from PBMCs. The cell subset or site label of this sample denotes: CD45RA+ positively selected. The receptors shown here come from a man younger than 30 in good health. Some clones in this sample may be carry-over from other donors' samples.

The chain links TRBV5-6 to TRBJ2-1; D call uncertain. Trimming left V 0 bases short and J 0 bases short, with 7 bases between. Germline CDR1 is SGHDT and CDR2 is YYEEEE. This CDR3 spans 15 amino acids. The CDR3 is CASSLAAISYNEQFF. The CDR3 region has the DNA TGTGCCAGCAGCTTGGCTGCGATCTCCTACAATGAGCAGTTCTTC.

This sequence joins TRBV7-2 and TRBJ2-5; 9 bases map to TRBD1. The J call may be faulty, since TRBJ2-7 better matches the DNA end. CDR3 length equals 14 residues. Germline V gene data show CDR1 as SGHTA and CDR2 as FQGNSA. The CDR3 DNA reads as TGTGCCAGCAGGGGGACAGGGAGCTCCTACGAGCAGTACTTC. It encodes CASRGTGSSYEQYF.

The V call is TRBV11-2, the J call TRBJ2-1; D call uncertain. V lost 4 bases, J lost 10 bases, and 14 bases lay in between. CDR1 and CDR2 (germline): SGHAT, FQNNGV. CDR3 length equals 13 residues. The DNA of the CDR3 is TGTGCCAGCAGCTCAGTTATAGTCCTCGAGCAGTTCTTC. It specifies CASSSVIVLEQFF.

The DNA of the CDR3 is TGTGCCAGTAGTATAACGGTCCGCGAAAAACTGTTTTTT. It yields the protein CASSITVREKLFF. The chain has TRBV19 and TRBJ1-4; D is unclear. This CDR3 has 13 amino acids. The germline V gene has CDR1 LNHDA and CDR2 SQIVND (reference sequence). Trimming removed 2 bases from V and 8 bases from J, with 9 bases in between.

This chain links TRBV11-2 with TRBJ2-3; D possibly corresponds to TRBD2 (5 bases). Germline-derived CDR1 and CDR2 are SGHAT and FQNNGV. This CDR3 is built from 14 residues. Trimming took 6 bases from V and 7 from J, leaving 17 bases between them. CDR3 in amino acids: CASSTLDWANTQYF. In nucleotides, the CDR3 is TGTGCCAGCAGTACCCTGGACTGGGCGAATACGCAGTATTTT.

For this clone: Other DNA sequences in this specimen translate into the identical CDR3. The chain is built from TRBV28 and TRBJ1-3; 7 positions match TRBD1. The CDR3 spans 13 residues. Looked up from germline, CDR1 is MDHEN and CDR2 is SYDVKM. After removal of 4 bases from V and 8 bases from J, the junction contained 5 bases not matched to a gene. CDR3 amino acids: CASSSGQGDTIYF. In DNA form, the CDR3 reads TGTGCCAGCAGTTCCGGGCAGGGGGACACCATATATTTT.

The count of this clone is one. This chain joins TRBV19 and TRBJ2-2; 8 bases map to TRBD1. This CDR3 is 16 amino acids long. Germline trimming cut 7 bases from V and 6 bases from J; bases unmatched to any gene: 13. Germline values: CDR1 LNHDA, CDR2 SQIVND (reference sequence). This CDR3 reads CASTRTGRAWSGELFF. In DNA, the CDR3 is TGTGCCAGTACTCGGACAGGGCGCGCGTGGTCCGGGGAGCTGTTTTTT.

V is TRBV11-2 and J is TRBJ1-4; possible D gene TRBD1, 5 bases. The CDR3 runs 15 residues. Trimming removed 1 base at V and 3 bases at J, with 9 bases between. Germline V gives CDR1 SGHAT, CDR2 FQNNGV. CDR3: CASSLVGAPNEKLFF. CDR3 nucleotide sequence: TGTGCCAGCAGCTTAGTTGGGGCGCCTAATGAAAAACTGTTTTTT.

V is TRBV19 and J is TRBJ1-1; possible D gene TRBD1, 5 bases. Germline V gene data show CDR1 as LNHDA and CDR2 as SQIVND (reference sequence). This CDR3 has 13 residues. Trimming removed 10 bases from V and 5 bases from J, with 17 bases in between. Written as DNA, the CDR3 is TGTGCCACCTCATCGGGGCAGAAAACTGAAGCTTTCTTT. It codes for CATSSGQKTEAFF.

The chain uses TRBV5-4 and TRBJ1-3; perhaps TRBD1 as D (5 bases). Between the trimmed V and J ends, which lost 3 bases and 5 bases, there was a span of 9 bases. Germline CDR1 SGHNT, CDR2 YYREEE (reference sequence). The CDR3 runs to 13 residues. This CDR3 is CASSSGTRNTIYF. CDR3 coding DNA: TGTGCCAGCAGCTCCGGGACGAGAAACACCATATATTTT.

The CDR3 DNA reads TGTGCCAGCAGGCGGGGGGCCAATGAGCAGTTCTTC. Its protein is CASRRGANEQFF. The chain couples TRBV5-4 to TRBJ2-1, with 8 bases identical to TRBD2. Trimming took 5 bases from V and 6 from J; bases not matched to a gene: 1. Germline V gene lookup returns CDR1 SGHNT and CDR2 YYREEE (reference sequence). The CDR3 runs to 12 residues.

V and J are TRBV11-2 and TRBJ2-2; D is ambiguous. V dropped 5 bases and J dropped 6 bases, with 10 bases sitting between them. This CDR3 spans 13 amino acids. Germline V gene sequence: CDR1 SGHAT, CDR2 FQNNGV. The chain's CDR3 is CASSPNRAGELFF. The CDR3, as DNA: TGTGCCAGCAGCCCCAACCGGGCCGGGGAGCTGTTTTTT.

Here the CDR3 DNA reads TGTGCCAGCAGTTCCCTGAACCGGGACAGGGTCTACGAGCAGTACTTC. Encoded protein: CASSSLNRDRVYEQYF. The chain recombines TRBV28 with TRBJ2-7, with TRBD1 identical over 9 bases. The CDR3 covers 16 residues. V lost 4 bases, J lost 3 bases, and 10 bases stayed unmatched. Germline V gene data show CDR1 as MDHEN and CDR2 as SYDVKM.

The CDR3: CAWSDNPDSSPLHF. CDR3 bases: TGTGCCTGGAGTGATAACCCTGACAGCTCACCCCTCCACTTT. The chain links TRBV30 to TRBJ1-6; TRBD1 might be the D (5 bases). The CDR3 loop spans 14 amino acids. Germline values: CDR1 GTSNPN, CDR2 SVGIG (reference sequence). The ends were cut back, 1 base at V and 10 bases at J, with 14 bases in the middle.

This clone came up once. The CDR3 is CASSDLQGKQYF. In nucleotides, the CDR3 is TGTGCCAGCAGTGACCTACAGGGTAAGCAGTACTTC. The chain uses TRBV6-4 and TRBJ2-7; tentatively, D is TRBD1 (6 bases). The CDR3 totals 12 residues. Trimming cost V 2 bases and J 8 bases, with 10 bases left between them. Germline assignment: CDR1 MRHNA and CDR2 SNTAGT.

V usage is TRBV16 and J usage is TRBJ1-5; D uncertain. The germline gives CDR1 KGHSY, CDR2 FQNENV. The CDR3 runs 13 residues. Trimming took 2 bases from V and 9 from J, leaving 11 bases between them. CDR3 nucleotides: TGTGCCAGCAGCCAAGGCCAGCGAATGCCCCAGCATTTT. It yields the protein CASSQGQRMPQHF.

The genes are TRBV5-1 and TRBJ2-1, with D possibly being TRBD1 (7 bases). This CDR3 region has 17 residues. The germline V and J ends were trimmed by 2 bases and 7 bases, with 22 bases remaining between them. The V gene's germline CDR1 is SGHRS and CDR2 YFSETQ. CDR3 region: CASSFDFSRGVWNEQFF. DNA for the CDR3: TGCGCCAGCAGCTTTGATTTCTCCAGGGGGGTATGGAATGAGCAGTTCTTC.

The V call is TRBV10-3, the J call TRBJ2-1; 9 bases line up with TRBD2. The CDR3 has 17 amino acids. V was pared by 10 bases and J by 2 bases, with 15 bases of the junction left unmatched. Germline V gene sequence: CDR1 ENHRY, CDR2 SYGVKD. CDR3 loop: CATGPAGGLSAYNEQFF. For the CDR3, the DNA is TGTGCCACCGGCCCCGCGGGAGGGTTGTCGGCCTACAATGAGCAGTTCTTC.

This chain connects TRBV7-2 to TRBJ2-5; D is undetermined. The V gene's germline CDR1 is SGHTA and CDR2 FQGNSA. CDR3 length equals 13 residues. The ends were cut back, 5 bases at V and 1 base at J, with 8 bases in the middle. The CDR3 nucleotides are TGTGCCAGCAGCATAAGGCCCCAAGAGACCCAGTACTTC. Residues: CASSIRPQETQYF.

This sequence joins TRBV6-5 and TRBJ2-7; a weak D match, TRBD1 (5 bases). Germline CDR1 reads MNHEY; CDR2 reads SVGAGI. V was trimmed by 4 bases and J by 5 bases, leaving 6 bases between them. This CDR3 spans 11 amino acids. CDR3 amino acids: CASSWGHEQYF. In DNA form, the CDR3 reads TGTGCCAGCAGTTGGGGCCACGAGCAGTACTTC.

This clone was observed a few times. The V gene is TRBV6-5, the J gene TRBJ1-1, with 11 positions matching TRBD1. The CDR3 has 14 amino acids. J lost 5 bases, V lost 2 bases, and 1 base had no gene match. Germline CDR1 and CDR2: MNHEY and SVGAGI. The CDR3 is CASSYGTGGTEAFF. CDR3 DNA sequence: TGTGCCAGCAGTTACGGGACAGGGGGAACTGAAGCTTTCTTT.

Turning to this clone: In the same sample, other DNA sequences code for this CDR3. V is TRBV6-5 and J is TRBJ2-7; no definite D call. Germline V gene data show CDR1 as MNHEY and CDR2 as SVGAGI. Between the trimmed V and J ends, which lost 0 bases and 0 bases, there was a span of 6 bases. The CDR3 spans 14 residues. As DNA, the CDR3 is TGTGCCAGCAGTTACTCGGTCAGCTCCTACGAGCAGTACTTC. Amino acid sequence: CASSYSVSSYEQYF.